These T cell receptor beta chains were read from a single sample in a study of identical twins. Each CDR3 protein is one row after TCRdb ran MiXCR on the 5' RACE reads. The sample gives 200,000 to 250,000 distinct CDR3 sequences, around 8% of which show up once; about 2% is in the top ten. The same sample was also studied in work on yellow fever vaccine responses in identical twins.

The material sequenced was memory (CD45RO+) T cells sorted from blood. The receptors originated from a woman aged 18-30 years in good health. Both conserved end residues are part of each CDR3. Each record gives: clone size, V gene, D gene, J gene, CDR3 protein, CDR3 DNA. The D gene is left open where the match is weak. Expanded clones are given a class, and other clones once, few, many or no size at all.

>many|TRBV5-5|TRBD2|TRBJ2-1
CASSRGSSYNEQFF
TGTGCCAGCAGCCGCGGGAGCTCCTACAATGAGCAGTTCTTC
>-|TRBV19|TRBD1|TRBJ2-6
CASSPLPGTGRSGANVLTF
TGTGCCAGTAGTCCGCTTCCCGGGACAGGGCGCTCTGGGGCCAACGTCCTGACTTTC
>few|TRBV5-1|-|TRBJ2-1
CASSFVGGGPYNEQFF
TGCGCCAGCAGCTTTGTGGGAGGTGGCCCCTACAATGAGCAGTTCTTC
>many|TRBV20-1|TRBD2|TRBJ2-1
CSASLAGESNEQFF
TGCAGTGCTAGTTTAGCGGGAGAAAGCAATGAGCAGTTCTTC
>few|TRBV20-1|TRBD1|TRBJ2-1
CSAGSPGQGGNEQFF
TGCAGTGCCGGGAGCCCGGGACAGGGGGGGAATGAGCAGTTCTTC
>few|TRBV6-2/TRBV6-3|-|TRBJ2-7
CASSFPPGSEQYF
TGTGCCAGCAGTTTCCCTCCGGGTAGCGAGCAGTACTTC
>few|TRBV19|-|TRBJ2-6
CASKGTGANVLTF
TGTGCCTCTAAGGGGACTGGGGCCAACGTCCTGACTTTC
>-|TRBV5-1|TRBD2|TRBJ2-5
CASSQTSGKETQYF
TGCGCCAGCAGCCAAACTAGCGGCAAAGAGACCCAGTACTTC
>-|TRBV2|-|TRBJ1-1
CASFRDNMNTEAFF
TGTGCCAGTTTCCGGGACAACATGAACACTGAAGCTTTCTTT
>many|TRBV15|-|TRBJ1-5
CATSRDRGFQPQHF
TGTGCCACCAGCAGAGATCGCGGGTTTCAGCCCCAGCATTTT
>few|TRBV3-1|-|TRBJ2-2
CASSPWGNTGELFF
TGTGCCAGCAGCCCGTGGGGGAACACCGGGGAGCTGTTTTTT
>-|TRBV12-3/TRBV12-4|-|TRBJ2-7
CASSPRDSEHYF
TGTGCCAGCAGTCCCAGGGATAGCGAGCACTACTTC
>few|TRBV3-1|-|TRBJ1-1
CASSLLRVDTEAFF
TGTGCCAGCAGCCTCCTGAGGGTGGACACTGAAGCTTTCTTT
>few|TRBV2|-|TRBJ2-2
CASRGPMNTGELFF
TGTGCCAGCAGGGGGCCCATGAACACCGGGGAGCTGTTTTTT
>few|TRBV5-1|-|TRBJ2-5
CASSWSGEETQYF
TGCGCCAGCAGCTGGAGTGGGGAGGAGACCCAGTACTTC
>-|TRBV15|TRBD2|TRBJ2-1
CATSGVRSGARGLAGNEQFF
TGTGCCACCAGCGGGGTCCGTTCGGGGGCCCGGGGACTAGCGGGGAATGAGCAGTTCTTC